This entry lists 10 T cell receptor beta chains sequenced from one sample in a study of cytomegalovirus exposure and HLA in healthy donors. This PCR relied on a set of 60 Vbeta primers and 13 Jbeta primers. TCRdb keeps only in-frame clones here, not all; method: immunoSEQ multiplex PCR. The sample lists about 190,000 clones, over 80% seen once, with about 9.4% in the top ten. Sequencing was done on a sample of PBMCs. These receptors all come from a woman between 45 and 60 years old in good health and CMV-seropositive.

This rearrangement joins TRBV5-4 to TRBJ2-1; 14 nucleotides line up with TRBD2. The CDR3 is 18 amino acids. The V and J ends lost 4 bases and 10 bases, in that order; junction bases with no gene match: 16. The V gene's germline CDR1 is SGHNT and CDR2 YYREEE (reference sequence). DNA of the CDR3: TGTGCCAGCAGCAACCCCCACACGACTAGCGGGGGGGCCCAGGAGCAGTTCTTC. Its translation: CASSNPHTTSGGAQEQFF.

This rearrangement joins TRBV5-1 to TRBJ1-6; 7 bases map to TRBD1. This CDR3 contains 17 residues. V lost 0 bases and J lost 7; bases outside the gene matches: 10. Germline values: CDR1 SGHRS, CDR2 YFSETQ. The CDR3 loop reads CASSLVPREQGNSPLHF. The CDR3 bases are TGCGCCAGCAGCTTGGTTCCTCGTGAACAGGGGAATTCACCCCTCCACTTT.

As to this clone: The sample contains more than one DNA sequence encoding this CDR3. This chain uses TRBV29-1 with TRBJ2-7; D possibly corresponds to TRBD1 (6 bases). From germline, CDR1 is SQVTM and CDR2 ANQGSEA. The CDR3 is made up of 11 amino acids. V lost 4 bases, J lost 6 bases, and 10 bases lay in between. The CDR3 sequence: CSVVQGAEQYF. The CDR3 coding sequence is TGCAGCGTTGTACAGGGTGCCGAGCAGTACTTC.

CDR3 in DNA: TGTGCCAGCAGCCGCCGCGGGGCCCCCTATGGCTACACCTTC. It yields the protein CASSRRGAPYGYTF. The rearrangement links TRBV27 to TRBJ1-2; tentatively, D is TRBD1 (5 bases). V lost 6 bases to trimming and J lost 4 bases, with 15 bases between them. Germline loops: CDR1 MNHEY, CDR2 SMNVEV (reference sequence). The CDR3 contains 14 residues.

The chain couples TRBV27 to TRBJ2-7, with 7 positions matching TRBD1. The CDR3 is 14 residues long. Germline CDR1 reads MNHEY; CDR2 reads SMNVEV (reference sequence). Losses at the gene ends were 4 bases for V and 2 bases for J; bases not matched to a gene: 5. The DNA for the CDR3 is TGTGCCAGCAGTTGGGCAGGGGGTCCCTACGAGCAGTACTTC. It specifies CASSWAGGPYEQYF.

J is TRBJ2-7 and V is TRBV7-3; 7 positions match TRBD1. Germline lookup yields CDR1 SGHTA and CDR2 FQGTGA. The trim removed 5 bases at V and 0 bases at J, leaving 4 bases unmatched. The CDR3 runs to 14 residues. Written as DNA, the CDR3 is TGTGCCAGCAGCCCACAGGGGTCCTCCTACGAGCAGTACTTC. Its protein is CASSPQGSSYEQYF.

The CDR3 here is CASSSDRVETQYF. The CDR3 coding sequence is TGTGCCAGCAGCTCGGACAGGGTCGAGACCCAGTACTTC. The chain joins TRBV7-6 to TRBJ2-5; 8 nucleotides match TRBD1. Looked up from germline, CDR1 is SGHVS and CDR2 is FNYEAQ. The CDR3 is 13 amino acids. V was clipped by 4 bases and J by 5 bases; unmatched bases: 3.

The chain combines TRBV2 with TRBJ1-4; 7 bases fit TRBD1. This CDR3 is 14 amino acids long. Trimming at V came to 8 bases and at J to 0 bases, leaving 3 bases not matched to a gene. Germline-derived CDR1 and CDR2 are SNHLY and FYNNEI. The CDR3 is CASRGTATNEKLFF. DNA of the CDR3: TGTGCCAGCCGGGGGACAGCAACTAATGAAAAACTGTTTTTT.

To note about this clone: The same CDR3 is also encoded by other DNA sequences in this sample. CDR3 residues: CASSIGQNTEAFF. Written as DNA, the CDR3 is TGTGCCAGTAGTATTGGGCAGAACACTGAAGCTTTCTTT. The gene calls are TRBV19 and TRBJ1-1; D remains ambiguous. Germline CDR1 and CDR2: LNHDA and SQIVND (reference sequence). This CDR3 has 13 amino acids. Trimming removed 3 bases at V and 1 base at J, with 6 bases between.

This chain joins TRBV6-1 and TRBJ2-1; 8 bases are a match to TRBD1. CDR1 and CDR2 (germline): MNHNS, SASEGT. The CDR3 is 15 residues long. Germline trimming cut 5 bases from V and 5 bases from J; bases unmatched to any gene: 8. CDR3 sequence (DNA): TGTGCCAGCAGTCGGATGACAGGGGCGAACAATGAGCAGTTCTTC. Translating gives CASSRMTGANNEQFF.